This T cell receptor (beta chain) was captured in a study of beta chain features in type 1 diabetes. Whole-study results and caveats: The similarity of naive, central memory and Treg TCRB repertoires appeared greater among patients than among healthy donors. A moderate, significant TCRB CDR3 shortening appeared in type 1 diabetes across four CD4+ subsets. Using cDNA template may skew counts toward highly expressing activated cells.

Sorted populations all exceeded 95% purity. What was sequenced were expressed TCRB transcripts, since all of the isolated RNA had been reverse transcribed. Assay used: immunoSEQ multiplex PCR; TCRdb lists only in-frame clones, some missing. Seen here are 150,000 to 200,000 clones, roughly 60% observed once, and the top ten hold 0.08% to 0.095%. As to this clone: Its matching antigen is unknown.

The CDR3 is 15 residues long. Germline-derived CDR1 and CDR2 are SGDLS and YYNGEE. V shed 0 bases and J shed 2 bases, with 12 bases lying between them. The sequence was obtained from a man between 25 and 39 years old with type 1 diabetes. The chain has TRBV9 and TRBJ2-7; tentative D call: TRBD2 (5 bases). The sequenced sample consisted of naive CD4+ T cells from blood. In DNA form, the CDR3 reads TGTGCCAGCAGCGTAGGGGAGAGCCCCCCCTACGAGCAGTACTTC. This encodes CASSVGESPPYEQYF.